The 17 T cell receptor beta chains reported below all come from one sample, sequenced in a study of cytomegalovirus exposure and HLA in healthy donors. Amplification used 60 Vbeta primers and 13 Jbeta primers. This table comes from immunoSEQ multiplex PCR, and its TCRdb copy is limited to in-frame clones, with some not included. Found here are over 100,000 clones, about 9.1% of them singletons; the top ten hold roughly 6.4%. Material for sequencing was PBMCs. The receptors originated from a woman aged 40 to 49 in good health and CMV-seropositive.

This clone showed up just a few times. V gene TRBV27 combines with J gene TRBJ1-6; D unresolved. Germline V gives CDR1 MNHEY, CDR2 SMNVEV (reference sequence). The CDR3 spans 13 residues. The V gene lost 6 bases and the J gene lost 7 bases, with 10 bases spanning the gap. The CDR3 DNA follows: TGTGCCAGCAGCAAACTGTCAAATTCACCCCTCCACTTT. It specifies CASSKLSNSPLHF.

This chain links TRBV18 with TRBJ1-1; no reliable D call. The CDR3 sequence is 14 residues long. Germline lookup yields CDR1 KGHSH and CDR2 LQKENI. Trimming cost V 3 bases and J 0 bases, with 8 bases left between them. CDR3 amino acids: CASSPSGMNTEAFF. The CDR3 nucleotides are TGTGCCAGCTCACCCTCCGGTATGAACACTGAAGCTTTCTTT.

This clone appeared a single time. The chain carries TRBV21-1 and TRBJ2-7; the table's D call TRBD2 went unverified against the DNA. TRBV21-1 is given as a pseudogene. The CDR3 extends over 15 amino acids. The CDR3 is CASNTSELISYEQYF. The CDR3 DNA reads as TGTGCCAGCAATACTAGCGAACTTATCTCCTACGAGCAGTACTTC.

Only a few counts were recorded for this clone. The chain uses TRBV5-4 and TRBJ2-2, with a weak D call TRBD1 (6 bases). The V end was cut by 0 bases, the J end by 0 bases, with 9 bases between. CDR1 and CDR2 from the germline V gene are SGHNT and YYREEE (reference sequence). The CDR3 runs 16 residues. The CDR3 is CASSLGQASNTGELFF. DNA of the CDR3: TGTGCCAGCAGCTTGGGACAGGCCTCGAACACCGGGGAGCTGTTTTTT.

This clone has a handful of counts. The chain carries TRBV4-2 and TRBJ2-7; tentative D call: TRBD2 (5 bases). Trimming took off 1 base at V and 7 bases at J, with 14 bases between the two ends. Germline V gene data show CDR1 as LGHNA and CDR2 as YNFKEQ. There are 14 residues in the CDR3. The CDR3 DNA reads TGTGCCAGCAGCCAAGTTGGGCCTGAGGGAGAGCAGTACTTC. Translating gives CASSQVGPEGEQYF.

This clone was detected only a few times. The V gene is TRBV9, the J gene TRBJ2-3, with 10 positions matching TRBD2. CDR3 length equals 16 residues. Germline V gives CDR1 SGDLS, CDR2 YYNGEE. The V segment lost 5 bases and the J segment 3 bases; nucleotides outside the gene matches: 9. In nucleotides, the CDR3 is TGTGCCAGCAGTATCGAAGCGGGGGGGCGAACAGATACGCAGTATTTT. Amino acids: CASSIEAGGRTDTQYF.

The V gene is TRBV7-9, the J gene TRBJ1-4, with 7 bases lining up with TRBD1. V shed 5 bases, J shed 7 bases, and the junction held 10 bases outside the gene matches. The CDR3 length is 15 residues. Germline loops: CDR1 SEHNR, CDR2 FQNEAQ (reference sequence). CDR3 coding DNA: TGTGCCAGCAGCCAGACGACAGGGACCTTTGAAAAACTGTTTTTT. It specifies CASSQTTGTFEKLFF.

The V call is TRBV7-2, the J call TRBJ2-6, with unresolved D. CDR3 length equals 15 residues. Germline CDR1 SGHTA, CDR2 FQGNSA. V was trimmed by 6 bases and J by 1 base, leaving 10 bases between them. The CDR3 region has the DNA TGTGCCAGCAGGGTGAGTCGGTCTGGGGCCAACGTCCTGACTTTC. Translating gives CASRVSRSGANVLTF.

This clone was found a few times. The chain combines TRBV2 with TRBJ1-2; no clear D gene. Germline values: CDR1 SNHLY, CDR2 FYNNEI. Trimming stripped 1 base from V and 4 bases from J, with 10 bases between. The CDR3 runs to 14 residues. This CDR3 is CASSEGEEIYGYTF. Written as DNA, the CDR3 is TGTGCCAGCAGTGAAGGAGAGGAGATCTATGGCTACACCTTC. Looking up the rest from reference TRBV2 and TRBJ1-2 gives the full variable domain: EPEVTQTPSHQVTQMGQEVILRCVPISNHLYFYWYRQILGQKVEFLVSFYNNEISEKSEIFDDQFSVERPDGSNFTLKIRSTKLEDSAMYFCASSEGEEIYGYTFGSGTRLTVV.

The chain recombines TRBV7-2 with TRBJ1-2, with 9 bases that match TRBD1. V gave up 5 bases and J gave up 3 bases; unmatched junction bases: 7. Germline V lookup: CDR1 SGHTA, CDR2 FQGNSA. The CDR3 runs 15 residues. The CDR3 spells CASSGAGQGHYGYTF. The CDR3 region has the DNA TGTGCCAGCAGCGGGGCGGGACAGGGCCACTATGGCTACACCTTC.

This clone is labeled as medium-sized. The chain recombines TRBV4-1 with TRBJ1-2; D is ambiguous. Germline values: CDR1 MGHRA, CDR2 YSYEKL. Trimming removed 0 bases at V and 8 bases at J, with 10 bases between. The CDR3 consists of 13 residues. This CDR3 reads CASSQDRGGGYTF. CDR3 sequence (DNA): TGCGCCAGCAGCCAAGATCGGGGAGGCGGCTACACCTTC.

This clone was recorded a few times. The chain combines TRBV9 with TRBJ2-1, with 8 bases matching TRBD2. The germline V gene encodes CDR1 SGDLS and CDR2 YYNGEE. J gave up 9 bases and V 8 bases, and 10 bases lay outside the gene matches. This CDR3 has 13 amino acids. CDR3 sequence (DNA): TGTGCCAGTCAGTCCGGGACTAGTGGTGAGCAGTTCTTC. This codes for CASQSGTSGEQFF. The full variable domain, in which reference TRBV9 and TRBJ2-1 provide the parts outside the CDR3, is DSGVTQTPKHLITATGQRVTLRCSPRSGDLSVYWYQQSLDQGLQFLIQYYNGEERAKGNILERFSAQQFPDLHSELNLSSLELGDSALYFCASQSGTSGEQFFGPGTRLTVL.

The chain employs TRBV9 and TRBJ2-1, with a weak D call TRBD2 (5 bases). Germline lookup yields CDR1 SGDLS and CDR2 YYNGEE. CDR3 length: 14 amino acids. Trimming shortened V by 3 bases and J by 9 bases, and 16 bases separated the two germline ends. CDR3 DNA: TGTGCCAGCAGCGCCATAGGCCCTCGGGGTGAGCAGTTCTTC. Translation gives CASSAIGPRGEQFF.

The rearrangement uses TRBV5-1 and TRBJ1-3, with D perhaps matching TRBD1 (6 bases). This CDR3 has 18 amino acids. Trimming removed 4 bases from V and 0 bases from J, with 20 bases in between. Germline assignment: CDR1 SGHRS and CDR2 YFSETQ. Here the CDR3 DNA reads TGCGCCAGCAGCGTACAACCATCACAGGGCGTCTCTGGAAACACCATATATTTT. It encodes CASSVQPSQGVSGNTIYF.

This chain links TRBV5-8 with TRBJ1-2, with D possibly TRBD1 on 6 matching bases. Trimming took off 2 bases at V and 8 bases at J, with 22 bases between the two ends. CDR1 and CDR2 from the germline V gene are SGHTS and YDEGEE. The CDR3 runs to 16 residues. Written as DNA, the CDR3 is TGTGCCAGCAGCTTCTTCGTGGGGGCATCTTTATACGGCTACACCTTC. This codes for CASSFFVGASLYGYTF. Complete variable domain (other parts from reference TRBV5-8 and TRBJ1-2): EAGVTQSPTHLIKTRGQQATLRCSPISGHTSVYWYQQALGLGLQFLLWYDEGEERNRGNFPPRFSGRQFPNYSSELNVNALELEDSALYLCASSFFVGASLYGYTFGSGTRLTVV.

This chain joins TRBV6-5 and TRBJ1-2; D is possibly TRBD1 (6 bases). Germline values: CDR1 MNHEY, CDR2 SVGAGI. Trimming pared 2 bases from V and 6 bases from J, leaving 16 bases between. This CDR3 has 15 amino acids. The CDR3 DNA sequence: TGTGCCAGCAGTTACGACAGGCTCCGGGTTGATGGCTACACCTTC. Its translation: CASSYDRLRVDGYTF.

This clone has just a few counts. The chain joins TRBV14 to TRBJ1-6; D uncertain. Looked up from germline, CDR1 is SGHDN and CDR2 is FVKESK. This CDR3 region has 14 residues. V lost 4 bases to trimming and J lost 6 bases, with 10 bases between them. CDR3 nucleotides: TGTGCCAGCAGCCTCATGGGCCCTAATTCACCCCTCCACTTT. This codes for CASSLMGPNSPLHF.